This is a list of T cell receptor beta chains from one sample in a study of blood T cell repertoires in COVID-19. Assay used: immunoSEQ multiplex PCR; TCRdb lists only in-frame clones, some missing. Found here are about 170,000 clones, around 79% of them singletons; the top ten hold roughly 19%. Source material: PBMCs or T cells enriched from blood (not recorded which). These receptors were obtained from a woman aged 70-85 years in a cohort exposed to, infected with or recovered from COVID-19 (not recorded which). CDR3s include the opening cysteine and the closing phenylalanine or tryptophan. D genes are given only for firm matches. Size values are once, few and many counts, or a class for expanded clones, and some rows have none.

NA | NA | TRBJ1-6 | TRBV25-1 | TGTGCCAGCAGTGAACTCGGGAGGGGAGGGAATTCACCCCTCCACTTT | CASSELGRGGNSPLHF
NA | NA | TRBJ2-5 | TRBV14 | TGTGCCAGCAGCCAGGGACTGCAAGAGACCCAGTACTTC | CASSQGLQETQYF
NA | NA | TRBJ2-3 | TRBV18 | TGTGCCAGCTCACCAACAGGGATGGATACGCAGTATTTT | CASSPTGMDTQYF
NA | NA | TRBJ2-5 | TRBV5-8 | TGTGCCAGCAGCGCGACTAGGGAGACCCAGTACTTC | CASSATRETQYF
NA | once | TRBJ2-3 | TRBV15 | TGTGCCACCAGCAGAACCAAAGAGGCAGATACGCAGTATTTT | CATSRTKEADTQYF
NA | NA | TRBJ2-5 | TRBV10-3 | TGTGCCATCAGTGTGGACTTACAAGAGACCCAGTACTTC | CAISVDLQETQYF
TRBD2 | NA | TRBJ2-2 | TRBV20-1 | TGCAGTGCTAGTCCCGGGGCGGGAGACGCCGGGGAGCTGTTTTTT | CSASPGAGDAGELFF
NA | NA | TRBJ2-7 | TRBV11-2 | TGTGCCAGCAGCTTAGTGTCTGGTGGAGACGAGCAGTACTTC | CASSLVSGGDEQYF
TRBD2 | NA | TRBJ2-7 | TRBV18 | TGTGCCAGCTCACCACGAACGGGACTACCCTACGAGCAGTACTTC | CASSPRTGLPYEQYF
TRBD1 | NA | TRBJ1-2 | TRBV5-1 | TGCGCCAGCAGCTGGATGACAGGGGAATATGGCTACACCTTC | CASSWMTGEYGYTF
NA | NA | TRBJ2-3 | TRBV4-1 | TGCGCCAGCAGCCAAGATTTTGGGGCAGGGGTGGCAGTCACAGATACGCAGTATTTT | CASSQDFGAGVAVTDTQYF
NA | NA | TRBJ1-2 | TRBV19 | TGTGCCAGTAGTATATCGGCAGGGAATGGCTACACCTTC | CASSISAGNGYTF
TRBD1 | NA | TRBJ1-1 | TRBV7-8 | TGTGCCAGCAGCTTTGGACAGGTTGGTGAAGCTTTCTTT | CASSFGQVGEAFF
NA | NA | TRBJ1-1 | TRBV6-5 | TGTGCCAGCAGGTCTTTGCTCTCCAGGAACACTGAAGCTTTCTTT | CASRSLLSRNTEAFF
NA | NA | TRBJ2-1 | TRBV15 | TGTGCCACCAGCAGACCCCGGGACTACAATGAGCAGTTCTTC | CATSRPRDYNEQFF
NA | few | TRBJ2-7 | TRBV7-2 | TGTGCCAGCAGCTTAAGCGAGCGGTCCCAACGCGAGCAGTACTTC | CASSLSERSQREQYF
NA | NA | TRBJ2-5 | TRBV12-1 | TGTGCCAGCAGCTTGGAGCTAGCGGGAGTAGAGACCCAGTACTTC | CASSLELAGVETQYF
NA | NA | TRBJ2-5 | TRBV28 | TGTGCCAGCAGGTACTCGGGAAACCAAGAGACCCAGTACTTC | CASRYSGNQETQYF
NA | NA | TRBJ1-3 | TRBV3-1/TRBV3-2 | TGTGCCAGCAGCCAAGTCGGGGGAAACACCATATATTTT | CASSQVGGNTIYF